This T cell receptor (beta chain) was found in a study of Graves' ophthalmopathy and Graves' hyperthyroidism. Study results and limitations: Among expanded thyroid clonotypes above 0.001 frequency, most also occurred in blood.

A diagnosis was made from clinical symptoms together with serum thyroxine, TRAb, thyroid ultrasound and orbital computed tomography. The V gene end was trimmed by 3 bases and the J gene end by 2 bases; junction bases not matched to a gene: 7. Germline CDR1 MDHEN, CDR2 SYDVKM. The CDR3 consists of 15 residues. Amplified TCR beta CDR3 regions were obtained using RNA transcripts as template. RT-PCR in the first round used HTBI primers; a second-round multiplex PCR followed. Via MiXCR, TCRdb re-called the multiplex PCR reads, giving one row per CDR3 protein. The sample shows some 200,000 distinct CDR3 sequences, roughly 27% of them seen only once. Notes on this clonotype: No antigen is known for it.

This clonotype originated in a man aged 45-60 years with Graves' ophthalmopathy. Sequenced material: peripheral blood. V usage is TRBV28 and J usage is TRBJ2-7; TRBD1 matches 7 bases. The CDR3: CASSFWTGGTYEQYF. The CDR3 DNA sequence: TGTGCCAGCAGTTTCTGGACAGGTGGAACCTACGAGCAGTACTTC.